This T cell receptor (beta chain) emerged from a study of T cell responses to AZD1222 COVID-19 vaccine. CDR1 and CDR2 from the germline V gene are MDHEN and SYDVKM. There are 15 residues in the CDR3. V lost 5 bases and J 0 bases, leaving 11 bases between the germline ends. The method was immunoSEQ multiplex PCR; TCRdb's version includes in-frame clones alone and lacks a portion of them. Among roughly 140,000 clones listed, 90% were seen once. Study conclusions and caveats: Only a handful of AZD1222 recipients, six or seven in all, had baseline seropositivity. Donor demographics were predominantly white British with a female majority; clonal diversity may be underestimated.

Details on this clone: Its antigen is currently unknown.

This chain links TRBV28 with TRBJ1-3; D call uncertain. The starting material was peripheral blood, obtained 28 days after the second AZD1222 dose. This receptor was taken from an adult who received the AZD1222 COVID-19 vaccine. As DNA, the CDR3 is TGTGCCAGCAGTACTCCCGGAGCCTCTGGAAACACCATATATTTT. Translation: CASSTPGASGNTIYF.